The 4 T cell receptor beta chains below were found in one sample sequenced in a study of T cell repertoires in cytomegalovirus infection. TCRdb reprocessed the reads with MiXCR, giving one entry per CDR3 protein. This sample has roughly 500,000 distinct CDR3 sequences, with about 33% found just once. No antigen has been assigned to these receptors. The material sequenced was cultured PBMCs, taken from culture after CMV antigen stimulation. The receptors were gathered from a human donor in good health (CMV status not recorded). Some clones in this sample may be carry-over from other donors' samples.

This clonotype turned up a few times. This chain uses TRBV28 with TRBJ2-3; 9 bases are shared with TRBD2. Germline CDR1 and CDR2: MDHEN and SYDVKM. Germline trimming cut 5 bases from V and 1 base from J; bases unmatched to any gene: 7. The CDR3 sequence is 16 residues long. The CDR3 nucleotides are TGTGCCAGCAGTCCAGGAGCGGGAGGCGGCACAGATACGCAGTATTTT. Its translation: CASSPGAGGGTDTQYF.

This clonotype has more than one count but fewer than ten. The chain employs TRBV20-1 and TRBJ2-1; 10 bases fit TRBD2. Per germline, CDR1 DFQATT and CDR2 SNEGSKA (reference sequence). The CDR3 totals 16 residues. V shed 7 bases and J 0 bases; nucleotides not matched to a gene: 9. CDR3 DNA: TGCAGTGTATATGGGACTAGCGTTAGCTCCTACAATGAGCAGTTCTTC. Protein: CSVYGTSVSSYNEQFF.

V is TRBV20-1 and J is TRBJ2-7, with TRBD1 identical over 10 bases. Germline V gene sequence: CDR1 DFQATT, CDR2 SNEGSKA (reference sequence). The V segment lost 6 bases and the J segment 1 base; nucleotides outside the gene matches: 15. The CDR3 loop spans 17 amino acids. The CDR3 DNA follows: TGCAGTGCCCCGGGACAGGGGAGTGAGTCCCCATCCTACGAGCAGTACTTC. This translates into CSAPGQGSESPSYEQYF.

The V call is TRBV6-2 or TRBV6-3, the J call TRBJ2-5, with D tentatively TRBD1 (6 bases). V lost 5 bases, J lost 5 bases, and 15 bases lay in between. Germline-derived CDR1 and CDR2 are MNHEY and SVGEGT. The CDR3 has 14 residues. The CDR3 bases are TGTGCCAGCAGTACCCCGACAGGTTTGGAGACCCAGTACTTC. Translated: CASSTPTGLETQYF.